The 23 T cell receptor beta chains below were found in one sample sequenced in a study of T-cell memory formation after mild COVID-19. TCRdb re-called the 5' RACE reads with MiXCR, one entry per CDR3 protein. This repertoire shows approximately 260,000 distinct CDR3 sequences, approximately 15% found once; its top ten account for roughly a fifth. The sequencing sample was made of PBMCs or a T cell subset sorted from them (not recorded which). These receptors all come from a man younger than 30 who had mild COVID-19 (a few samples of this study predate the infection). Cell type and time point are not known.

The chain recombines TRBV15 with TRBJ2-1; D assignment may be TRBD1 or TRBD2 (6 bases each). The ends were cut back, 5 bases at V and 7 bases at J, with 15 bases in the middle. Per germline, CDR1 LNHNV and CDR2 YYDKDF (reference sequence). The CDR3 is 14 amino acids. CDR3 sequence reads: CATSSGRTVNEQFF. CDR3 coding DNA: TGTGCCACCAGCTCGGGGAGGACAGTTAATGAGCAGTTCTTC.

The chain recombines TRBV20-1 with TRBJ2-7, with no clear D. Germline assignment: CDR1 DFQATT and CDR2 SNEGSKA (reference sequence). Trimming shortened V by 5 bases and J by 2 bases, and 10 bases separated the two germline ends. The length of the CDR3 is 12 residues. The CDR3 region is CSASRLPYEQYV. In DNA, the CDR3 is TGCAGTGCTTCCCGACTGCCCTACGAGCAGTACGTC.

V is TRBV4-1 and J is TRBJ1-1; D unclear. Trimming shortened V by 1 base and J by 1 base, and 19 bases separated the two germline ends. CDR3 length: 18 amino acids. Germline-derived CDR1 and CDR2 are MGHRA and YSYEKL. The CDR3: CASSQAGGWAHGNTEAFF. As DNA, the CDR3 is TGCGCCAGCAGCCAAGCCGGTGGGTGGGCCCATGGGAACACTGAAGCTTTCTTT.

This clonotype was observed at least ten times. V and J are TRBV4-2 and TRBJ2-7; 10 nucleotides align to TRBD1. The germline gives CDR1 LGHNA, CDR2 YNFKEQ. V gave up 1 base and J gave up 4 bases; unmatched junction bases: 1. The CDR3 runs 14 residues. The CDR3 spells CASSQGQGAYEQYF. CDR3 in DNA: TGTGCCAGCAGCCAAGGACAGGGGGCATACGAGCAGTACTTC.

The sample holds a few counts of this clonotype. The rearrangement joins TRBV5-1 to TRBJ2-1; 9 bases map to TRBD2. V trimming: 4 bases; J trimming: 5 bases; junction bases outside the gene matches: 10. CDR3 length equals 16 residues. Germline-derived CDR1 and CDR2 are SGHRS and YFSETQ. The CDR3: CASSPEGLAGNNEQFF. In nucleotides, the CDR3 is TGCGCCAGCAGCCCAGAGGGGCTAGCGGGGAACAATGAGCAGTTCTTC.

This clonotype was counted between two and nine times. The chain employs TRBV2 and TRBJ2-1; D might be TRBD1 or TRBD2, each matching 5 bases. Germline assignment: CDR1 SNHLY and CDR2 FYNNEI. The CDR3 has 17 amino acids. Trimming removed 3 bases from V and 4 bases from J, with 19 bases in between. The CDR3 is CASSDSAWLRGYNEQFF. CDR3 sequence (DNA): TGTGCCAGCAGTGATTCGGCCTGGTTGAGGGGTTACAATGAGCAGTTCTTC.

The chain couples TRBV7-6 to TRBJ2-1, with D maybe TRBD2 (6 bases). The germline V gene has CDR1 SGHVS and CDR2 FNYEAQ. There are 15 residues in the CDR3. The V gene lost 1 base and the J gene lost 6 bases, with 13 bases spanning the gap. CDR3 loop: CASSLGARGGNEQFF. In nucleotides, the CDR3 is TGTGCCAGCAGCTTAGGGGCTAGGGGAGGCAATGAGCAGTTCTTC.

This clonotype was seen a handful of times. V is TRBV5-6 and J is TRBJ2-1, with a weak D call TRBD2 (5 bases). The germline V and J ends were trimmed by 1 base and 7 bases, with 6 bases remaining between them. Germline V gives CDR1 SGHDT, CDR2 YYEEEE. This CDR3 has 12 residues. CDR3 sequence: CASSLWRNEQFF. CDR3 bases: TGTGCCAGCAGCTTGTGGAGGAATGAGCAGTTCTTC.

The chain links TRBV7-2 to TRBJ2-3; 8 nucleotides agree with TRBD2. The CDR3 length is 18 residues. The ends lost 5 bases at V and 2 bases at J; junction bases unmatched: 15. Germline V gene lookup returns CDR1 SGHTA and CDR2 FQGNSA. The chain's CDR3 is CASSPRAGGAPLTDTQYF. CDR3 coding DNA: TGTGCCAGCAGCCCCCGAGCCGGGGGGGCCCCCCTCACAGATACGCAGTATTTT.

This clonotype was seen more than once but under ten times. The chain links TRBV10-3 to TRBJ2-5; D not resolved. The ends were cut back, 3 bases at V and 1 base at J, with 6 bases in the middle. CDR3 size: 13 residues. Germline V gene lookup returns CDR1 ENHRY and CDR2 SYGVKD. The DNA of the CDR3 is TGTGCCATCAGTGAATACAGCCAAGAGACCCAGTACTTC. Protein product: CAISEYSQETQYF.

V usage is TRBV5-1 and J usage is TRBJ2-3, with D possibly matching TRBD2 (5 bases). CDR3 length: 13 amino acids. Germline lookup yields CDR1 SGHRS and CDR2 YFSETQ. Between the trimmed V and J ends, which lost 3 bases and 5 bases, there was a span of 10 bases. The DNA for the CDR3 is TGCGCCAGCAGCTCGGAGGCCATAGATACGCAGTATTTT. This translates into CASSSEAIDTQYF.

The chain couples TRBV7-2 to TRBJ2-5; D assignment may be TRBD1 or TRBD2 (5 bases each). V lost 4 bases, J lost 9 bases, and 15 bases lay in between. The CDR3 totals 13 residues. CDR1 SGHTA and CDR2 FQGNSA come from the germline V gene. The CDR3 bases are TGTGCCAGCAGCTCCGGGCGGGCCAGGGCCCAGTACTTC. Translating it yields CASSSGRARAQYF.

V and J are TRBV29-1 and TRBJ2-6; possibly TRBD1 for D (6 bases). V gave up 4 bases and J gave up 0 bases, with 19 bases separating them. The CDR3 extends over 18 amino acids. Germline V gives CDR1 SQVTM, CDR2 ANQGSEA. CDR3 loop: CSVVVPHRAPSGANVLTF. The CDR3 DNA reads TGCAGCGTTGTGGTCCCCCACAGGGCCCCCTCTGGGGCCAACGTCCTGACTTTC.

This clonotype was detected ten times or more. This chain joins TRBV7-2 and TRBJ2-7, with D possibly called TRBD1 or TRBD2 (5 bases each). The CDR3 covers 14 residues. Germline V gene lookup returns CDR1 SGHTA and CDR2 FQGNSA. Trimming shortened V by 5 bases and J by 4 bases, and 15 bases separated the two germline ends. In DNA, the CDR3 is TGTGCCAGCAGCCTCTGGTCCGAGGGGTACGAGCAGTACTTC. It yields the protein CASSLWSEGYEQYF. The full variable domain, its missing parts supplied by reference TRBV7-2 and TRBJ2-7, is GAGVSQSPSNKVTEKGKDVELRCDPISGHTALYWYRQSLGQGLEFLIYFQGNSAPDKSGLPSDRFSAERTGGSVSTLTIQRTQQEDSAVYLCASSLWSEGYEQYFGPGTRLTVT.

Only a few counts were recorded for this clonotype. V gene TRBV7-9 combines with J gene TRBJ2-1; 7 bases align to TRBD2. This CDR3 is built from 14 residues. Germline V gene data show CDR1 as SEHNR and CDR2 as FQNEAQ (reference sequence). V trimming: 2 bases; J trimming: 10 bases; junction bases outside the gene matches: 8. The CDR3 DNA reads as TGTGCCAGCAGCTTATTGTCCCCAGCGGGGGAGCAGTTCTTC. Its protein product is CASSLLSPAGEQFF.

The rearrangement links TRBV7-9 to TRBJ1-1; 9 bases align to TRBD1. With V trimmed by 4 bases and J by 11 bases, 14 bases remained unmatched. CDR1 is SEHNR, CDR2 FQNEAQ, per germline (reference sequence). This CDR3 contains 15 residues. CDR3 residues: CASSYPGQGVTWAFF. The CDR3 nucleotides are TGTGCCAGCAGCTATCCGGGACAGGGTGTGACGTGGGCTTTCTTT. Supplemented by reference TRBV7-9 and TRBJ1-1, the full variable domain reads DTGVSQNPRHKITKRGQNVTFRCDPISEHNRLYWYRQTLGQGPEFLTYFQNEAQLEKSRLLSDRFSAERPKGSFSTLEIQRTEQGDSAMYLCASSYPGQGVTWAFFGQGTRLTVV.

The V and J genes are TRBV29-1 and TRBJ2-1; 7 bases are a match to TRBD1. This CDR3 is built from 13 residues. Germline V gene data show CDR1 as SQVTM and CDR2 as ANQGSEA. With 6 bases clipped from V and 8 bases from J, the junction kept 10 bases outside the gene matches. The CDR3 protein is CSVERTTGDEQFF. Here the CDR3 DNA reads TGCAGCGTGGAACGGACCACAGGGGATGAGCAGTTCTTC.

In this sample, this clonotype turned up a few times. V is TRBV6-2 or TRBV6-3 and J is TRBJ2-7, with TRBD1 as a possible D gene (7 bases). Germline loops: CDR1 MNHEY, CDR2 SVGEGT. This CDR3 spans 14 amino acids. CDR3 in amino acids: CARSYGGTVYEQYV. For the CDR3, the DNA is TGTGCCAGAAGTTACGGAGGGACAGTCTACGAGCAGTACGTC.

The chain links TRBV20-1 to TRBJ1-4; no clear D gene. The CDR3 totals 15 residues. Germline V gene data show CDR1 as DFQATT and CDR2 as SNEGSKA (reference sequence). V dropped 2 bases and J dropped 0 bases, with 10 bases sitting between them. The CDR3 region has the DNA TGCAGTGCTAGACCCGTGGAGGCAACTAATGAAAAACTGTTTTTT. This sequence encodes CSARPVEATNEKLFF.

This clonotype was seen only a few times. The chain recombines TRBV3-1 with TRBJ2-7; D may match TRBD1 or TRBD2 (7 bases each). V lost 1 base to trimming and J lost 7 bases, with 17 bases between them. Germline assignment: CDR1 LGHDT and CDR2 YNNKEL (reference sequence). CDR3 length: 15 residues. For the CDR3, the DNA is TGTGCCAGCAGCCAAGCCCCAGGGGGGGCGGAGGAGCAGTACGTC. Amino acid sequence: CASSQAPGGAEEQYV.

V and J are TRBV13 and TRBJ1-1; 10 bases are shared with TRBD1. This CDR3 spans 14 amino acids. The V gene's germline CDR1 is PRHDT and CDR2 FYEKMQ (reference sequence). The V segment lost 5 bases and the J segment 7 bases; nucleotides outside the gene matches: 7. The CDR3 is CASSHRTGGSEAFF. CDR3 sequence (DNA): TGTGCCAGCAGCCACCGGACAGGGGGGAGTGAAGCTTTCTTT.

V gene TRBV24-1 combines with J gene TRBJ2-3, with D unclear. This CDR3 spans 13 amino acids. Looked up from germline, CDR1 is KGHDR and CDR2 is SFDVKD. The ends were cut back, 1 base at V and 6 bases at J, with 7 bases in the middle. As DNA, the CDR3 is TGTGCCACCAGTGATTTAATGGGTGATACGCAGTATTTT. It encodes CATSDLMGDTQYF.

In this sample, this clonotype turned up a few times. CDR3 residues: CSARDLFRVTTYGYTF. DNA for the CDR3: TGCAGTGCTAGAGATCTCTTCAGGGTCACAACGTATGGCTACACCTTC. The chain uses TRBV20-1 and TRBJ1-2; TRBD1 is a possible D gene (5 bases). The CDR3 runs 16 residues. Germline lookup yields CDR1 DFQATT and CDR2 SNEGSKA (reference sequence). Deletions cut 0 bases from V and 5 bases from J, with 19 bases between.